These T cell receptor beta chains were read from a single sample in a study of blood T cell repertoires in COVID-19. Libraries were prepared by immunoSEQ multiplex PCR; TCRdb keeps only in-frame clonotypes and omits some of them. There are approximately 150,000 clones in the sample; 84% occur only once, and roughly 3.4% lies in the top ten. Input material: PBMCs or T cells enriched from blood (not recorded which). The receptors shown here come from a woman between 50 and 59 years old with acute COVID-19. Both conserved end residues are part of each CDR3. A D gene is named only where the DNA matches it firmly. Expanded clones get a size class; other rows say once, few or many, or leave the size out.

V	D	size	J	CDR3	DNA
TRBV28	NA	NA	TRBJ1-5	CASSLYGRGNQPQHF	TGTGCCAGCAGTCTCTACGGGAGGGGCAATCAGCCCCAGCATTTT
TRBV7-9	NA	NA	TRBJ1-5	CASSSGENQPQHF	TGTGCCAGCAGCTCCGGGGAGAATCAGCCCCAGCATTTT
TRBV27	NA	NA	TRBJ1-4	CASRERHTTNEKLFF	TGTGCCAGCAGAGAACGTCACACAACTAATGAAAAACTGTTTTTT
TRBV5-1	TRBD1	NA	TRBJ1-6	CASSSTGQLSSYNSPLHF	TGCGCCAGCAGCTCGACGGGACAGTTAAGCTCCTATAATTCACCCCTCCACTTT
TRBV10-2	TRBD2	NA	TRBJ2-7	CATAPWGGEEVEQYF	TGCGCCACCGCCCCTTGGGGGGGAGAAGAGGTCGAGCAGTACTTC
TRBV11-3	TRBD2	NA	TRBJ2-1	CASSLSTSGREDEQFF	TGTGCCAGCAGCTTATCAACTAGCGGGAGGGAGGATGAGCAGTTCTTC
TRBV21-1	NA	NA	TRBJ2-1	CASIPTVSSYNEQFF	TGTGCCAGCATCCCAACGGTGAGCTCCTACAATGAGCAGTTCTTC
TRBV5-5	NA	NA	TRBJ1-4	CASSPYYSTNEKLFF	TGTGCCAGCAGCCCTTATTACTCAACTAATGAAAAACTGTTTTTT
TRBV30	TRBD1	NA	TRBJ1-2	CAWTAGGDYGYTF	TGTGCCTGGACTGCAGGGGGCGACTATGGCTACACCTTC
TRBV2	NA	NA	TRBJ2-6	CASRVRGDGANVLTF	TGTGCCAGCAGGGTTAGGGGCGATGGGGCCAACGTCCTGACTTTC
TRBV9	NA	NA	TRBJ2-2	CASSFYSNGELFF	TGTGCCAGCAGCTTCTATTCCAACGGGGAGCTGTTTTTT
TRBV11-2	NA	NA	TRBJ2-1	CASRPAVLYNEQFF	TGTGCCAGCAGGCCCGCGGTCCTCTACAATGAGCAGTTCTTC
TRBV7-8	NA	few	TRBJ2-7	CASSLRDVGLGEQYF	TGTGCCAGCAGCTTGCGGGACGTAGGTCTCGGCGAGCAGTACTTC
TRBV24-1	NA	once	TRBJ2-1	CATSDQTGHQYNEQFF	TGTGCCACCAGTGACCAGACAGGTCATCAATACAATGAGCAGTTCTTC
TRBV27	NA	NA	TRBJ1-6	CASSLPHASSPLHF	TGTGCCAGCAGTTTACCCCACGCTAGTTCACCCCTCCACTTT
TRBV6-2/TRBV6-3	NA	once	TRBJ2-1	CASSRLRPGEQFF	TGTGCCAGCAGTAGACTTCGGCCCGGTGAGCAGTTCTTC
TRBV20-1	TRBD2	NA	TRBJ2-2	CSASRGSARGTGELFF	TGCAGTGCTAGTCGCGGGAGCGCCCGTGGCACCGGGGAGCTGTTTTTT
TRBV3-1/TRBV3-2	NA	NA	TRBJ1-5	CASSQQAGGRNQPQHF	TGTGCCAGCAGCCAACAGGCAGGCGGGCGTAATCAGCCCCAGCATTTT
TRBV5-1	NA	NA	TRBJ2-1	CASTLQGEGYNEQFF	TGCGCCAGCACCCTACAGGGGGAGGGCTACAATGAGCAGTTCTTC
TRBV3-1/TRBV3-2	NA	NA	TRBJ1-2	CASSQDSATAYGYTF	TGTGCCAGCAGCCAAGATTCGGCGACAGCCTATGGCTACACCTTC
TRBV4-1	NA	NA	TRBJ1-3	CASSQDPFQGVSVRGNTIYF	TGCGCCAGCAGCCAAGATCCTTTCCAGGGTGTATCGGTTCGTGGAAACACCATATATTTT
TRBV30	TRBD1	NA	TRBJ1-2	CAWRGTGGSGYTF	TGTGCCTGGAGGGGGACAGGGGGAAGTGGCTACACCTTC
TRBV29-1	NA	once	TRBJ2-3	CSVPLGLVSSTDTQYF	TGCAGCGTCCCTCTGGGGCTAGTGTCTAGCACAGATACGCAGTATTTT
TRBV6-2/TRBV6-3	TRBD2	NA	TRBJ2-7	CASSLSLAGPEQYF	TGTGCCAGCAGTTTGAGCCTAGCGGGACCCGAGCAGTACTTC
TRBV24-1	NA	NA	TRBJ2-7	CATSDSRGGAYEQYF	TGTGCCACCAGTGATTCGCGCGGCGGGGCCTACGAGCAGTACTTC
TRBV4-2	NA	NA	TRBJ2-5	CASSQIQNNQETQYF	TGTGCCAGCAGCCAAATACAGAATAACCAAGAGACCCAGTACTTC
TRBV18	NA	many	TRBJ1-1	CASSPSGGDTEAFF	TGTGCCAGCTCACCTTCGGGGGGGGACACTGAAGCTTTCTTT
TRBV29-1	TRBD2	few	TRBJ2-7	CSVDSGGSGRDPAGRVEQYF	TGCAGCGTTGATTCCGGCGGGAGCGGGAGGGACCCGGCGGGGAGGGTCGAGCAGTACTTC
TRBV6-5	TRBD1	NA	TRBJ1-2	CASGVGQGASGYTF	TGTGCCAGCGGAGTAGGACAGGGGGCAAGTGGCTACACCTTC
TRBV11-2	TRBD2	NA	TRBJ2-3	CASSRGTSGGGDTQYF	TGTGCCAGCAGCCGCGGGACTAGCGGGGGGGGAGATACGCAGTATTTT
TRBV18	NA	NA	TRBJ2-5	CASSRTRDSGTQYF	TGTGCCAGCTCACGAACCCGGGACTCCGGGACCCAGTACTTC
TRBV2	NA	NA	TRBJ2-7	CASSETLVVHEQYF	TGTGCCAGCAGCGAAACCCTAGTAGTCCACGAGCAGTACTTC
TRBV9	NA	once	TRBJ2-1	CASSVRQGTYNEQFF	TGTGCCAGCAGCGTACGGCAGGGGACATACAATGAGCAGTTCTTC
TRBV28	NA	NA	TRBJ2-5	CASSLNSGTPQYF	TGTGCCAGCAGTCTAAACTCCGGGACACCCCAGTACTTC
TRBV7-8	NA	NA	TRBJ1-5	CASSLESTGFNQPQHF	TGTGCCAGCAGCTTGGAGTCTACAGGGTTCAATCAGCCCCAGCATTTT
TRBV3-1/TRBV3-2	NA	NA	TRBJ2-1	CASSLRTARYNEQFF	TGTGCCAGCAGCCTCCGGACTGCCCGATACAATGAGCAGTTCTTC
TRBV30	TRBD1	NA	TRBJ1-4	CACSGTANEKLFF	TGTGCCTGCTCCGGGACAGCTAATGAAAAACTGTTTTTT
TRBV5-4	NA	NA	TRBJ2-1	CASSLGSGSSYNEQFF	TGTGCCAGCAGCTTGGGGAGCGGAAGCTCCTACAATGAGCAGTTCTTC
TRBV5-1	NA	once	TRBJ2-5	CASSLDLSQETQYF	TGCGCCAGCAGCTTGGACCTAAGCCAAGAGACCCAGTACTTC
TRBV10-3	TRBD2	NA	TRBJ2-1	CAISVSPGVAGANEQFF	TGTGCCATCAGTGTCTCCCCGGGGGTAGCGGGAGCTAATGAGCAGTTCTTC
TRBV18	TRBD1	NA	TRBJ1-1	CASSPPGGLTEAFF	TGTGCCAGCTCACCACCAGGGGGCCTAACTGAAGCTTTCTTT
TRBV20-1	NA	NA	TRBJ1-1	CSASILAEAFF	TGCAGTGCTAGTATTTTAGCTGAAGCTTTCTTT
TRBV7-3	TRBD2	many	TRBJ2-2	CASSWTSGTGELFF	TGTGCCAGCAGTTGGACTAGCGGGACGGGGGAGCTGTTTTTT
TRBV19	NA	once	TRBJ1-5	CASGGKGGSNQPQHF	TGTGCCAGTGGCGGAAAGGGGGGGAGCAATCAGCCCCAGCATTTT
TRBV21-1	NA	NA	TRBJ1-2	CASSKEFGGTLSINYGYTF	TGTGCCAGCAGCAAAGAATTCGGAGGGACCTTGAGTATAAACTATGGCTACACCTTC
TRBV21-1	NA	NA	TRBJ1-1	CASSKQSEAFF	TGTGCCAGCAGCAAACAGTCTGAAGCTTTCTTT
TRBV6-5	NA	NA	TRBJ2-1	CASNLLGGEFF	TGTGCCAGCAACCTACTAGGAGGGGAGTTCTTC
TRBV2	NA	NA	TRBJ2-3	CASSEFGLGTDTQYF	TGTGCCAGCAGTGAGTTCGGACTGGGGACAGATACGCAGTATTTT
TRBV7-8	NA	once	TRBJ2-1	CASSLRGGNWFF	TGTGCCAGCAGCCTAAGGGGCGGGAACTGGTTCTTC
TRBV5-1	TRBD2	NA	TRBJ2-7	CASSLGAGEFGYF	TGCGCCAGCAGCTTGGGAGCGGGAGAATTCGGATACTTC
TRBV5-6	TRBD1	NA	TRBJ1-1	CASSSHRGQREAFF	TGTGCCAGCAGCTCTCACAGGGGGCAGAGAGAAGCTTTCTTT
TRBV14	NA	NA	TRBJ1-2	CASSQQGLRPGYTF	TGTGCCAGCAGCCAACAGGGACTGCGTCCTGGCTACACCTTC
TRBV5-1	TRBD1	NA	TRBJ1-3	CASSVGQGAGNTIYF	TGCGCCAGCAGCGTCGGACAGGGCGCTGGAAACACCATATATTTT
TRBV12-3/TRBV12-4	NA	once	TRBJ1-6	CASSGDWGSPLHF	TGTGCCAGCAGTGGGGACTGGGGCTCACCCCTCCACTTT
TRBV5-1	TRBD2	NA	TRBJ2-2	CASSGLGLPNTGELFF	TGCGCCAGCAGCGGCCTGGGACTACCGAACACCGGGGAGCTGTTTTTT
TRBV19	TRBD2	NA	TRBJ2-5	CASSIGQVRGAQYF	TGTGCCAGTAGTATAGGACAAGTTCGGGGGGCCCAGTACTTC
TRBV11-3	NA	NA	TRBJ2-2	CASSLGRGELFF	TGTGCCAGCAGCTTAGGTCGCGGGGAGCTGTTTTTT
TRBV5-4	TRBD2	NA	TRBJ2-1	CASSLAGHYNEQFF	TGTGCCAGCAGCCTAGCGGGGCACTACAATGAGCAGTTCTTC
TRBV29-1	TRBD1	NA	TRBJ1-1	CSGGSTGVPTEAFF	TGCAGCGGCGGTAGCACAGGGGTCCCCACTGAAGCTTTCTTT
TRBV6-6	NA	NA	TRBJ1-5	CASNRDNWSNQPQHF	TGTGCCAGCAACCGGGACAATTGGAGCAATCAGCCCCAGCATTTT